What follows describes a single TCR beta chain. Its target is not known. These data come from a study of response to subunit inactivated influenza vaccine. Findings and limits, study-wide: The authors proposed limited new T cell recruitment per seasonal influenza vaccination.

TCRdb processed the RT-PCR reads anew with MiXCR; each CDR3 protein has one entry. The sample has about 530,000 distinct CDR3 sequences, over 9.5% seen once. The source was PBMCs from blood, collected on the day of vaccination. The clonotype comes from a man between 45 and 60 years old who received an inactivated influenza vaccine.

CDR3 DNA sequence: TGTGCCAGCAGTCGCGGACGGTCAGGGGAGCTGTTTTTT. This sequence encodes CASSRGRSGELFF. The J gene is TRBJ2-2, the V gene TRBV28; D ambiguous. Trimming took 5 bases from V and 8 from J, leaving 12 bases between them. The CDR3 sequence is 13 residues long. Germline V gene data show CDR1 as MDHEN and CDR2 as SYDVKM.